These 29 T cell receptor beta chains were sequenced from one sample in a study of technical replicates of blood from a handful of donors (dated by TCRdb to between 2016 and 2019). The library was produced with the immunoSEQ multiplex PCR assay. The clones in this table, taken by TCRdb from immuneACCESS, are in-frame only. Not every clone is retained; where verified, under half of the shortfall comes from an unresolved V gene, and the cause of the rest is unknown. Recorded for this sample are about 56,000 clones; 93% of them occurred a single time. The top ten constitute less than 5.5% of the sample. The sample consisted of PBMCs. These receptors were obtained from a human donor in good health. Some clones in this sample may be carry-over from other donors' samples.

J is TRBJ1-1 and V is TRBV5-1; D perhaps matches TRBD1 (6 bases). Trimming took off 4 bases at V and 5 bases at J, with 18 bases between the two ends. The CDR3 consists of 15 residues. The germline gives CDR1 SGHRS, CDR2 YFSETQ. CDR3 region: CASSELQGGRTEAFF. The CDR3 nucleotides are TGCGCCAGCAGCGAGTTACAGGGTGGAAGGACTGAAGCTTTCTTT. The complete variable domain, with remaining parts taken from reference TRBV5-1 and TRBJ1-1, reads KAGVTQTPRYLIKTRGQQVTLSCSPISGHRSVSWYQQTPGQGLQFLFEYFSETQRNKGNFPGRFSGRQFSNSRSEMNVSTLELGDSALYLCASSELQGGRTEAFFGQGTRLTVV.

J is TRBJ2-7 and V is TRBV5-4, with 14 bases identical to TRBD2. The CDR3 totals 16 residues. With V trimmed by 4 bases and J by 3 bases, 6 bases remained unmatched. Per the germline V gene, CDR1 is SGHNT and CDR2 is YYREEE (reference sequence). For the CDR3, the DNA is TGTGCCAGCAGCCCATGGACTAGCGGGGGGAACTACGAGCAGTACTTC. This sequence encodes CASSPWTSGGNYEQYF.

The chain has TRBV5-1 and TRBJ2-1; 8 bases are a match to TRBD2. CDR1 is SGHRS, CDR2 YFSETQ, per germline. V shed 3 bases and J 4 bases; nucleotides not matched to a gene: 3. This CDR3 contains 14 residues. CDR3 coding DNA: TGCGCCAGCAGCTGGGGCGGGGGGTACAATGAGCAGTTCTTC. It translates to CASSWGGGYNEQFF.

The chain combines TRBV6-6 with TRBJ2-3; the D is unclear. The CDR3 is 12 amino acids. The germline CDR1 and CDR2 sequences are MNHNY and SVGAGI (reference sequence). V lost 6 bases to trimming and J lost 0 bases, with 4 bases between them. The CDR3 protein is CASRASTDTQYF. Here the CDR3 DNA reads TGTGCCAGCAGGGCTAGCACAGATACGCAGTATTTT.

The CDR3 reads CASSLSGVSYEQYF. CDR3 nucleotide sequence: TGTGCCAGCAGCCTTAGCGGGGTATCCTACGAGCAGTACTTC. The chain couples TRBV4-2 to TRBJ2-7; 8 nucleotides align to TRBD2. This CDR3 comprises 14 residues. Germline loops: CDR1 LGHNA, CDR2 YNFKEQ. Trimming cost V 4 bases and J 1 base; bases outside gene matches: 3.

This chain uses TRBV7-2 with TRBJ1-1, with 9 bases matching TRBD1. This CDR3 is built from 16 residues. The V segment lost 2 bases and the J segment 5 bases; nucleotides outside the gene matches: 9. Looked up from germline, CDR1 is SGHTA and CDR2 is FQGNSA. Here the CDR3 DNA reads TGTGCCAGCAGCTTAAGGACAGGGGATTTTAGGACTGAAGCTTTCTTT. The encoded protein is CASSLRTGDFRTEAFF. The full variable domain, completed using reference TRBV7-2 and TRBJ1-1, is GAGVSQSPSNKVTEKGKDVELRCDPISGHTALYWYRQSLGQGLEFLIYFQGNSAPDKSGLPSDRFSAERTGGSVSTLTIQRTQQEDSAVYLCASSLRTGDFRTEAFFGQGTRLTVV.

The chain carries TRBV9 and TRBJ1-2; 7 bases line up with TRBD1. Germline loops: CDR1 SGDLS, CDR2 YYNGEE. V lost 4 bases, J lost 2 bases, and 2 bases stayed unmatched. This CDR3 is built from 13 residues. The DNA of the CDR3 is TGTGCCAGCAGCCTACAGGGGAACTATGGCTACACCTTC. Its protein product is CASSLQGNYGYTF.

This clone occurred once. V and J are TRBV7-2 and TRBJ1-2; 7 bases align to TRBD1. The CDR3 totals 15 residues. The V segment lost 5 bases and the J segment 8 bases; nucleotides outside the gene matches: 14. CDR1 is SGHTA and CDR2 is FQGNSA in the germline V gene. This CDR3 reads CASSQNRGAAVGYTF. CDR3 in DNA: TGTGCCAGCAGCCAAAACAGGGGAGCTGCAGTCGGCTACACCTTC.

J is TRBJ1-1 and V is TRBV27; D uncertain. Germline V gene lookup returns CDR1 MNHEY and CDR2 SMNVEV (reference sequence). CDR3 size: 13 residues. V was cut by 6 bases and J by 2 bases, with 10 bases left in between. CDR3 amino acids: CASSHRGNTEAFF. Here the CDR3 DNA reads TGTGCCAGCAGCCACCGGGGAAACACTGAAGCTTTCTTT.

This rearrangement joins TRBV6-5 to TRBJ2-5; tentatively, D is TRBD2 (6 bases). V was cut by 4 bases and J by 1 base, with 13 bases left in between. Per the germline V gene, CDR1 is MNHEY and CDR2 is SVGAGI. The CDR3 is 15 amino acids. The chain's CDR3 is CASSFSSGVQETQYF. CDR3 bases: TGTGCCAGCAGTTTCTCTTCGGGGGTCCAAGAGACCCAGTACTTC.

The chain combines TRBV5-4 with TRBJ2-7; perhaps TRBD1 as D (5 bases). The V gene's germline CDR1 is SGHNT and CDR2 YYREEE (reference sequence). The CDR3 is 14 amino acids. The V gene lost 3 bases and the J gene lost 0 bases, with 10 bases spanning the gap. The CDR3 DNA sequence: TGTGCCAGCAGCTACGAGCAGGGCTCCTACGAGCAGTACTTC. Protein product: CASSYEQGSYEQYF. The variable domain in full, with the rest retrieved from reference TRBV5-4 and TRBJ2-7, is ETGVTQSPTHLIKTRGQQVTLRCSSQSGHNTVSWYQQALGQGPQFIFQYYREEENGRGNFPPRFSGLQFPNYSSELNVNALELDDSALYLCASSYEQGSYEQYFGPGTRLTVT.

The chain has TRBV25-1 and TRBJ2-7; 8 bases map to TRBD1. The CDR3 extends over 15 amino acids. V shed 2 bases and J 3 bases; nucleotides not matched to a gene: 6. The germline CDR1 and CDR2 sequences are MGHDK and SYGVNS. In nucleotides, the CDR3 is TGTGCCAGCAGTGAAGCCGGGACAGGATTCTACGAGCAGTACTTC. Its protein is CASSEAGTGFYEQYF.

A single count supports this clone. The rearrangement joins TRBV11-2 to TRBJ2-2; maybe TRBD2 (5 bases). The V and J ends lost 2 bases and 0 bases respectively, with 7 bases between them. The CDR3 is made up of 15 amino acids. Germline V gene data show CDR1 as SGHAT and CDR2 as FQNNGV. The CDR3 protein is CASSLMDSNTGELFF. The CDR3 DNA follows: TGTGCCAGCAGCTTAATGGACTCGAACACCGGGGAGCTGTTTTTT.

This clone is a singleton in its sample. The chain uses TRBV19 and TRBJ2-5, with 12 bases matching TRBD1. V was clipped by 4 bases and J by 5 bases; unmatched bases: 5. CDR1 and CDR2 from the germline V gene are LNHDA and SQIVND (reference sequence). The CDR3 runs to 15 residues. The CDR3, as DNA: TGTGCCAGTAGTAGGGACAGGGGGCCGTTGGAGACCCAGTACTTC. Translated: CASSRDRGPLETQYF.

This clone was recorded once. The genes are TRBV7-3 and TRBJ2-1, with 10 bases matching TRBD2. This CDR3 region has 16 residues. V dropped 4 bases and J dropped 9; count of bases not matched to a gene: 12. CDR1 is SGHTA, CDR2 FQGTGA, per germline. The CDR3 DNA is TGTGCCAGCAGCTCCTTAGGGTCTAGCGGGGGTGGTGAGCAGTTCTTC. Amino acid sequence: CASSSLGSSGGGEQFF.

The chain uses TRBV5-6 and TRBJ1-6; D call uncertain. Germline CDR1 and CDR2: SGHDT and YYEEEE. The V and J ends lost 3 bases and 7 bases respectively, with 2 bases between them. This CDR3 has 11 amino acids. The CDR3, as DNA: TGTGCCAGCAGCTCGAATTCACCCCTCCACTTT. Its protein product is CASSSNSPLHF.

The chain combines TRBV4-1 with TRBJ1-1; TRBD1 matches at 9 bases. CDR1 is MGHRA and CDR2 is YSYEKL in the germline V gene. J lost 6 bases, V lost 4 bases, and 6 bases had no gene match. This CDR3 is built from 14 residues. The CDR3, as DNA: TGCGCCAGCAGCCGGACAGGGGAGAAGGCTGAAGCTTTCTTT. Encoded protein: CASSRTGEKAEAFF.

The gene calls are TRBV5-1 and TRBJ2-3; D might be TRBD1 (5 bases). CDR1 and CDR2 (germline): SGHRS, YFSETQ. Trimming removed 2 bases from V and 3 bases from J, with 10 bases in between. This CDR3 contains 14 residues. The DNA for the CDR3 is TGCGCCAGCAGCTTCACCAGGGAAACAGATACGCAGTATTTT. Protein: CASSFTRETDTQYF.

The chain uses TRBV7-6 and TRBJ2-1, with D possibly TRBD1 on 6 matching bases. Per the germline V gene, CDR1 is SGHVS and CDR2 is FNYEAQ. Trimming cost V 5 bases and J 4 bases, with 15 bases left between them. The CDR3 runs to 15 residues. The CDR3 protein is CASSPPLGAYNEQFF. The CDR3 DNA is TGTGCCAGCAGCCCCCCTCTGGGGGCGTACAATGAGCAGTTCTTC.

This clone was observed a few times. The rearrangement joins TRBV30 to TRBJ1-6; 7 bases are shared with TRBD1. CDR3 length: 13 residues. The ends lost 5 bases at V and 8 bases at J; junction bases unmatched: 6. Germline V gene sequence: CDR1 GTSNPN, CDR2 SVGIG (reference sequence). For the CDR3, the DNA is TGTGCCTGGGGAGGAACAGGGGATTCACCCCTCCACTTT. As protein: CAWGGTGDSPLHF.

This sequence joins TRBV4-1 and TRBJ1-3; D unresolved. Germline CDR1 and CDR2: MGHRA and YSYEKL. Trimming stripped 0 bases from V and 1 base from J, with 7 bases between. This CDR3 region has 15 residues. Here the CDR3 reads CASSQEHKSGNTIYF. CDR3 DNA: TGCGCCAGCAGCCAAGAACACAAGTCTGGAAACACCATATATTTT.

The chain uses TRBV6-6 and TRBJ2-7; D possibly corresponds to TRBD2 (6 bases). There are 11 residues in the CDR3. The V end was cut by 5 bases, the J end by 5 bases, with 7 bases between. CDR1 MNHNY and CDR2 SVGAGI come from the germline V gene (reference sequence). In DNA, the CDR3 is TGTGCCAGCAGTGGAGGGAACGAGCAGTACTTC. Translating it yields CASSGGNEQYF.

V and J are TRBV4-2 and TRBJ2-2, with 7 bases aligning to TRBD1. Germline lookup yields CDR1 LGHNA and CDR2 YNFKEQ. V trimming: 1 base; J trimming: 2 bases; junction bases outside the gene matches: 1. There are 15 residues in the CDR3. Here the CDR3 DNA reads TGTGCCAGCAGCCAAGGACAGGGTAACACCGGGGAGCTGTTTTTT. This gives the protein CASSQGQGNTGELFF.

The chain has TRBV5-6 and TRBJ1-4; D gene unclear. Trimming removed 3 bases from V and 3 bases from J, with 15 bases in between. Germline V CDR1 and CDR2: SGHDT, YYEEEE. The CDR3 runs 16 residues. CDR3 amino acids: CASSSWRRLSNEKLFF. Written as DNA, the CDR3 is TGTGCCAGCAGCTCCTGGCGGAGACTGTCTAATGAAAAACTGTTTTTT.

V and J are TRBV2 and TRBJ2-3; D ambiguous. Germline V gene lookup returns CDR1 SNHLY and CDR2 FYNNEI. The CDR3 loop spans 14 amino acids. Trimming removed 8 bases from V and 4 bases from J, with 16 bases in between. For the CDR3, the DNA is TGTGCCAGCTCCCCTTTGACATGGTCAGATACGCAGTATTTT. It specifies CASSPLTWSDTQYF.

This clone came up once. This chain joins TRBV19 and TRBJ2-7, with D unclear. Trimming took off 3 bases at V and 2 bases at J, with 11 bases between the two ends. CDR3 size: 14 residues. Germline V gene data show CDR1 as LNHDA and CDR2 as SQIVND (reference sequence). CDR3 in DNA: TGTGCCAGTAGTATTGAGGTCGGCCCCTACGAGCAGTACTTC. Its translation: CASSIEVGPYEQYF.

The CDR3 region is CASSFTGSQETQYF. The CDR3 coding sequence is TGTGCCAGCAGCTTTACAGGGTCTCAGGAGACCCAGTACTTC. The chain carries TRBV5-4 and TRBJ2-5; D is perhaps TRBD1 (6 bases). Germline V CDR1 and CDR2: SGHNT, YYREEE (reference sequence). V lost 2 bases, J lost 5 bases, and 13 bases lay in between. CDR3 length: 14 amino acids.

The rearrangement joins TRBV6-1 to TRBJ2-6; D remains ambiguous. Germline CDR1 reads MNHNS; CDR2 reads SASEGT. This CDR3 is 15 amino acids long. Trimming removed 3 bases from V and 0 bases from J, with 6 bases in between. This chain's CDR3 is CASSEAISGANVLTF. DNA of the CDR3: TGTGCCAGCAGTGAGGCAATCTCTGGGGCCAACGTCCTGACTTTC.

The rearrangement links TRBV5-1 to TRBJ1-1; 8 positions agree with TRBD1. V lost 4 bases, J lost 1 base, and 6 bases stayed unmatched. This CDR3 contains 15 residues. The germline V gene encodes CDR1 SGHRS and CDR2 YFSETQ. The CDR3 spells CASSAGTGPNTEAFF. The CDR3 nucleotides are TGCGCCAGCAGCGCCGGGACAGGTCCGAACACTGAAGCTTTCTTT.